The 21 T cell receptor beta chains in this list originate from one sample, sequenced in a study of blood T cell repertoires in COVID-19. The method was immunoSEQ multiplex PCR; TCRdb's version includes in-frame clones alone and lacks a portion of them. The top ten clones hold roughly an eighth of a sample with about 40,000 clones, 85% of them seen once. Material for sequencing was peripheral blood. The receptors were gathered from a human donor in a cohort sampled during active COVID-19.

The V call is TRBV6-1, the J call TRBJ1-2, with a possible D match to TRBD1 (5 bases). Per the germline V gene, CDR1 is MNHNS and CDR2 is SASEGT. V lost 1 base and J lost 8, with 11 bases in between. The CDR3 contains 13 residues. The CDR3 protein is CASSEGQGTGYTF. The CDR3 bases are TGTGCCAGCAGTGAAGGTCAGGGAACAGGCTACACCTTC.

The CDR3: CASSLEVRPTQYF. CDR3 in DNA: TGTGCCAGCAGCTTAGAAGTGAGGCCGACCCAGTACTTC. The V call is TRBV7-9, the J call TRBJ2-5; D not certain. There are 13 residues in the CDR3. Trimming took off 1 base at V and 7 bases at J, with 10 bases between the two ends. From germline, CDR1 is SEHNR and CDR2 FQNEAQ (reference sequence).

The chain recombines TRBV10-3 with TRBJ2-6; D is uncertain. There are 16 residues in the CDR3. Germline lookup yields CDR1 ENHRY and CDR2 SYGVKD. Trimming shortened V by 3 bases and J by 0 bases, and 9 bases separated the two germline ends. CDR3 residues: CAISDPESSGANVLTF. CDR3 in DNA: TGTGCCATCAGTGACCCGGAGAGCTCTGGGGCCAACGTCCTGACTTTC.

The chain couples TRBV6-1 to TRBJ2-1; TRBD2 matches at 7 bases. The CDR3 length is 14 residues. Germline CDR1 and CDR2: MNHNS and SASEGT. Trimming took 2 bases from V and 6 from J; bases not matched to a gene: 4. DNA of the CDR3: TGTGCCAGCAGTGAACTAGCGGTCATCAATGAGCAGTTCTTC. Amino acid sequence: CASSELAVINEQFF.

The CDR3 here is CASSSTGTGELFF. CDR3 in DNA: TGTGCCAGCAGTTCAACAGGGACCGGGGAGCTGTTTTTT. This chain connects TRBV12-3 or TRBV12-4 to TRBJ2-2, with D possibly matching TRBD1 (6 bases). The CDR3 is 13 residues long. V was cut by 4 bases and J by 5 bases, with 8 bases left in between.

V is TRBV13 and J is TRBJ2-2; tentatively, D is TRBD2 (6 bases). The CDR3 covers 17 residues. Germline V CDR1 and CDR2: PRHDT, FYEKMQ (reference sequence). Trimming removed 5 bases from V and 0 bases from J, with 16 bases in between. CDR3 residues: CASSARRERANTGELFF. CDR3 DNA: TGTGCCAGCAGCGCCCGCCGGGAGCGGGCGAACACCGGGGAGCTGTTTTTT.

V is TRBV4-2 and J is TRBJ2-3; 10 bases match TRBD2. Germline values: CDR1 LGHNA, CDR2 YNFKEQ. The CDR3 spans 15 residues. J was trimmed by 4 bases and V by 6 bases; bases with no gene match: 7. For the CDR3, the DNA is TGTGCCAGCAGTCAGCGGGGGGGCCCATCAGATACGCAGTATTTT. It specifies CASSQRGGPSDTQYF.

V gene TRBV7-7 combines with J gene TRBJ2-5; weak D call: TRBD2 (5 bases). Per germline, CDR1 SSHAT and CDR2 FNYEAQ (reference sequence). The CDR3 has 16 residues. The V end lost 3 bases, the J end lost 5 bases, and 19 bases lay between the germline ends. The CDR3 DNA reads TGTGCCAGCAGCTTTTCGGTTGAGGGCGGGTGGGAGACCCAGTACTTC. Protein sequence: CASSFSVEGGWETQYF. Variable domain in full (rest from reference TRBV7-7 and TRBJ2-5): GAGVSQSPRYKVTKRGQDVTLRCDPISSHATLYWYQQALGQGPEFLTYFNYEAQPDKSGLPSDRFSAERPEGSISTLTIQRTEQRDSAMYRCASSFSVEGGWETQYFGPGTRLLVL.

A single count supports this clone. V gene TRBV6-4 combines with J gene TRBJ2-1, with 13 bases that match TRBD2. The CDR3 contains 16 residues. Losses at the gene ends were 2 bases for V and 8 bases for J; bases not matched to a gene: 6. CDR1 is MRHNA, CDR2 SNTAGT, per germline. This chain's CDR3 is CASSDTSGGASHEQFF. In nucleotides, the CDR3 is TGTGCCAGCAGTGACACTAGCGGGGGGGCCTCACATGAGCAGTTCTTC.

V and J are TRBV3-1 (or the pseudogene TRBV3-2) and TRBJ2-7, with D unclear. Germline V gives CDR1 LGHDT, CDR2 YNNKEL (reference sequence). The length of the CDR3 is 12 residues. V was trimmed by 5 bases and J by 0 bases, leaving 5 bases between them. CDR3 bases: TGTGCCAGCAGCTTGAGCTCCTACGAGCAGTACTTC. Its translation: CASSLSSYEQYF.

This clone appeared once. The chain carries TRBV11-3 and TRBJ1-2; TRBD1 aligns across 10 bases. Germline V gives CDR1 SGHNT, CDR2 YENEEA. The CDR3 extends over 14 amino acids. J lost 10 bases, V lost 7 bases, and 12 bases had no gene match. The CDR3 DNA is TGTGCCAGCACCCTACCCCGGGACAGGGGTCTCTACACCTTC. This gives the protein CASTLPRDRGLYTF.

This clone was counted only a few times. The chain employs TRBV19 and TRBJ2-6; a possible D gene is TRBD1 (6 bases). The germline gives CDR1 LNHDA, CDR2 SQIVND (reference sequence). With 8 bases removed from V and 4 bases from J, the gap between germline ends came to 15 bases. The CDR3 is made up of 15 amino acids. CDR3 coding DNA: TGTGCCAGTCGACGCTCCGGACAGGGGGCCAACGTCCTGACTTTC. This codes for CASRRSGQGANVLTF.

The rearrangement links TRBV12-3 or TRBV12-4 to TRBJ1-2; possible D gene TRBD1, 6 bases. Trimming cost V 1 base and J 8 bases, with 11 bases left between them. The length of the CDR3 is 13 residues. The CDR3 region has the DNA TGTGCCAGCAGTTTAGACAGGGTGGGCGGCTACACCTTC. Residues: CASSLDRVGGYTF.

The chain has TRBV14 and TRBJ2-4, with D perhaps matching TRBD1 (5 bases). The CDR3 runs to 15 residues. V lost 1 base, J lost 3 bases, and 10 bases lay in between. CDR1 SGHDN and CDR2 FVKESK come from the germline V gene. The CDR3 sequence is CASSQGTWGKNIQYF. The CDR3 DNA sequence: TGTGCCAGCAGCCAAGGGACATGGGGCAAAAACATTCAGTACTTC.

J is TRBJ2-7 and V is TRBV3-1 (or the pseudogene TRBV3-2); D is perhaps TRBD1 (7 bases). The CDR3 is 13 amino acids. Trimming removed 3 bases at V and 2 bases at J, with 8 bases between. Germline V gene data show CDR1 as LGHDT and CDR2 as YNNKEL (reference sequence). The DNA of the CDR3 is TGTGCCAGCAGCCACAGGGGGGCCTACGAGCAGTACTTC. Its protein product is CASSHRGAYEQYF.

The CDR3 region is CASSWGSGGLQETQYF. The CDR3 bases are TGCGCCAGCAGCTGGGGAAGCGGGGGCCTCCAAGAGACCCAGTACTTC. The V gene is TRBV5-1, the J gene TRBJ2-5; 8 nucleotides agree with TRBD2. Germline V lookup: CDR1 SGHRS, CDR2 YFSETQ. V lost 3 bases and J lost 1; bases outside the gene matches: 8. CDR3 length equals 16 residues.

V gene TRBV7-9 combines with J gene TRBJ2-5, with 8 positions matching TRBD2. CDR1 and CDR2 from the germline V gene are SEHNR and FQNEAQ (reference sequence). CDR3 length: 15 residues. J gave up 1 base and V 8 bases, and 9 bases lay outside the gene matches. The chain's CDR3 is CASAASGGPQETQYF. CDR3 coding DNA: TGTGCCAGCGCAGCTTCGGGGGGGCCCCAAGAGACCCAGTACTTC.

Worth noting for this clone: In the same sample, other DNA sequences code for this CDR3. The CDR3 DNA reads as TGTGCCAGTAGCGCCAATCTTCAGGGGTTGGGCACTGAAGCTTTCTTT. Translation: CASSANLQGLGTEAFF. This rearrangement joins TRBV5-5 to TRBJ1-1, with a tentative D call TRBD1 (6 bases). This CDR3 spans 16 amino acids. Trimming left V 8 bases short and J 4 bases short, with 24 bases between. Germline-derived CDR1 and CDR2 are SGHKS and YYEKEE (reference sequence).

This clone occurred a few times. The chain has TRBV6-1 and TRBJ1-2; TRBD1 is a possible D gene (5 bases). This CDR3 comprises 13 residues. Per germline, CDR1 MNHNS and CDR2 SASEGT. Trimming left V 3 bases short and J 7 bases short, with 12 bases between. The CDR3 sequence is CASSEPGLPGYTF. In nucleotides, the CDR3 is TGTGCCAGCAGTGAGCCGGGACTCCCTGGCTACACCTTC.

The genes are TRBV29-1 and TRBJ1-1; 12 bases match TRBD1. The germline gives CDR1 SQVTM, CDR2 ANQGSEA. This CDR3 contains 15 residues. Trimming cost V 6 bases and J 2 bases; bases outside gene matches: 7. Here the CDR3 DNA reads TGCAGCGTGCCGGGACAGGGGGCCTCTAACACTGAAGCTTTCTTT. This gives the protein CSVPGQGASNTEAFF.

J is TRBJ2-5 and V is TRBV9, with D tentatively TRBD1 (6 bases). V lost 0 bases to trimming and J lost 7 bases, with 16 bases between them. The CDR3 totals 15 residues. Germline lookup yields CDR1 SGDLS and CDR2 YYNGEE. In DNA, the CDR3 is TGTGCCAGCAGCGTAGCGGCAGGGGCGGGTGGGACCCAGTACTTC. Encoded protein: CASSVAAGAGGTQYF.